Listed below are T cell receptor beta chains from one sample, sequenced in a study of blood T cells in healthy people across ages. TCRdb itself ran the 5' RACE reads through MiXCR, one entry per CDR3 protein. This sample has roughly 800,000 distinct CDR3 sequences, with roughly 53% found just once. Material for sequencing was blood. The receptors here all came from a man older than 75 in good health. Each CDR3 is given with its conserved first and last residue. The order of the fields is J gene, V gene, clone size, D gene, CDR3 protein, CDR3 DNA. D genes are given only for firm matches. Expanded clones get a size class; other rows say once, few or many, or leave the size out.

J: TRBJ2-7
V: TRBV2
size: -
D: TRBD2
CDR3: CASSDPAGAYEQYF
DNA: TGTGCCAGCAGTGACCCAGCGGGAGCCTACGAGCAGTACTTC

J: TRBJ2-3
V: TRBV2
size: few
D: -
CDR3: CASRVERYAYF
DNA: TGTGCCAGCCGCGTGGAAAGATACGCGTATTTT

J: TRBJ1-4
V: TRBV5-6
size: -
D: -
CDR3: CASSSGGQSEKLFF
DNA: TGTGCCAGCAGCTCGGGGGGCCAGAGTGAAAAACTGTTTTTT

J: TRBJ1-2
V: TRBV2
size: -
D: -
CDR3: CASSQQGTAYGYTF
DNA: TGTGCCAGCAGCCAACAGGGTACGGCCTATGGCTACACCTTC

J: TRBJ2-7
V: TRBV18
size: -
D: TRBD2
CDR3: CASSERDVSYNEQYF
DNA: TGTGCCAGCTCAGAGCGGGACGTCTCCTACAATGAGCAGTACTTC

J: TRBJ1-1
V: TRBV20-1
size: -
D: -
CDR3: CSARGWGNTEAFF
DNA: TGCAGTGCTAGGGGGTGGGGGAACACTGAAGCTTTCTTT

J: TRBJ2-1
V: TRBV2
size: -
D: TRBD2
CDR3: CASSSGRVGEQFF
DNA: TGTGCCAGTAGTAGCGGGAGGGTCGGTGAGCAGTTCTTC

J: TRBJ2-1
V: TRBV21-1
size: -
D: -
CDR3: CASSKAGGSSYNEQFF
DNA: TGTGCCAGCAGCAAAGCTGGGGGGAGCTCCTACAATGAGCAGTTCTTC

J: TRBJ2-7
V: TRBV27
size: -
D: -
CDR3: CASSSRFSEQYF
DNA: TGTGCCAGCAGTTCCCGGTTTTCCGAGCAGTACTTC

J: TRBJ1-5
V: TRBV5-1
size: -
D: TRBD1
CDR3: CASSRTGDQPQHF
DNA: TGCGCCAGCAGCAGGACAGGGGATCAGCCCCAGCATTTT

J: TRBJ2-7
V: TRBV7-9
size: -
D: -
CDR3: CASSFADRISYEQYF
DNA: TGTGCCAGCAGCTTTGCGGACCGAATCTCCTACGAGCAGTACTTC

J: TRBJ2-5
V: TRBV6-1
size: -
D: TRBD1
CDR3: CASSRTGGDETQYF
DNA: TGTGCCAGCAGTCGGACAGGGGGCGATGAGACCCAGTACTTC

J: TRBJ2-3
V: TRBV27
size: -
D: -
CDR3: CASSTNRLMDTQYF
DNA: TGTGCCAGCAGTACTAACCGACTAATGGATACGCAGTATTTT

J: TRBJ1-5
V: TRBV9
size: -
D: -
CDR3: CASSAGRGLEPQHF
DNA: TGTGCCAGCAGCGCAGGGCGGGGTTTGGAGCCCCAGCATTTT

J: TRBJ2-1
V: TRBV7-2
size: once
D: -
CDR3: CASSLGPASSYNEQFF
DNA: TGTGCCAGCAGCTTAGGCCCGGCTAGCTCCTACAATGAGCAGTTCTTC

J: TRBJ2-3
V: TRBV7-9
size: -
D: -
CDR3: CASRGLVLRYAYF
DNA: TGTGCCAGCAGGGGACTCGTTCTCAGATACGCGTATTTT

J: TRBJ2-3
V: TRBV15
size: -
D: -
CDR3: CTLRTSRGYATDTQYF
DNA: TGTACTCTCAGGACATCCCGAGGTTATGCAACAGATACGCAGTATTTT

J: TRBJ2-5
V: TRBV7-8
size: once
D: TRBD1
CDR3: CASSFRTGRGETQYF
DNA: TGTGCCAGCAGCTTTCGGACAGGCCGTGGGGAGACCCAGTACTTC

J: TRBJ2-1
V: TRBV6-2/TRBV6-3
size: -
D: TRBD2
CDR3: CASSYPRTSGTNEQFF
DNA: TGTGCCAGCAGTTACCCGCGGACTAGCGGGACCAATGAGCAGTTCTTC

J: TRBJ2-7
V: TRBV10-3
size: -
D: TRBD2
CDR3: CAISESRNLAGYEQYF
DNA: TGTGCCATCAGTGAGTCGAGAAACCTAGCGGGCTACGAGCAGTACTTC

J: TRBJ2-3
V: TRBV27
size: -
D: -
CDR3: CASSLLTKPGYAYF
DNA: TGTGCCAGCAGTTTATTGACCAAACCGGGATACGCGTATTTT

J: TRBJ2-7
V: TRBV20-1
size: -
D: -
CDR3: CSAREAGRYNEQYF
DNA: TGCAGTGCTAGAGAGGCAGGGCGCTACAATGAGCAGTACTTC

J: TRBJ2-5
V: TRBV5-1
size: -
D: TRBD2
CDR3: CASRSSGNQETQYF
DNA: TGCGCCAGCAGGAGCAGCGGGAACCAAGAGACCCAGTACTTC

J: TRBJ1-1
V: TRBV3-1
size: -
D: -
CDR3: CASSQATINTEAFF
DNA: TGTGCCAGCAGCCAAGCTACGATAAACACTGAAGCTTTCTTT

J: TRBJ2-6
V: TRBV29-1
size: few
D: -
CDR3: CSVPAGPRPGANVLTF
DNA: TGCAGCGTACCTGCGGGACCTCGGCCTGGGGCCAACGTCCTGACTTTC

J: TRBJ2-7
V: TRBV7-2
size: -
D: -
CDR3: CASRSAAYEQYF
DNA: TGTGCCAGCAGATCGGCCGCCTACGAGCAGTACTTC

J: TRBJ2-5
V: TRBV5-1
size: -
D: -
CDR3: CASSLWDFEETQYF
DNA: TGCGCCAGCAGCCTTTGGGACTTTGAAGAGACCCAGTACTTC

J: TRBJ2-1
V: TRBV7-2
size: -
D: -
CDR3: CASSPRTFRLDNEQFF
DNA: TGTGCCAGCAGCCCGCGGACCTTTCGATTGGACAATGAGCAGTTCTTC

J: TRBJ2-5
V: TRBV5-6
size: -
D: TRBD2
CDR3: CASSPGTSGRTQMGETQYF
DNA: TGTGCCAGCAGCCCCGGGACTAGCGGGAGGACACAAATGGGGGAGACCCAGTACTTC

J: TRBJ2-7
V: TRBV5-1
size: -
D: -
CDR3: CASSSRTIANEQYF
DNA: TGCGCCAGCAGCTCGAGGACGATCGCGAATGAGCAGTACTTC

J: TRBJ1-6
V: TRBV4-2
size: many
D: -
CDR3: CASSQDLRVSYNSPLHF
DNA: TGTGCCAGCAGCCAAGATCTCAGGGTGTCCTATAATTCACCCCTCCACTTT

J: TRBJ2-7
V: TRBV29-1
size: few
D: TRBD2
CDR3: CSVLASYEQYF
DNA: TGCAGCGTACTAGCGAGCTACGAGCAGTACTTC

J: TRBJ2-3
V: TRBV12-3/TRBV12-4
size: few
D: TRBD2
CDR3: CASSSTLAGEADTQYF
DNA: TGTGCCAGCAGTTCCACTCTAGCGGGAGAGGCAGATACGCAGTATTTT

J: TRBJ2-5
V: TRBV29-1
size: -
D: -
CDR3: CSVYRGRETQYF
DNA: TGCAGCGTTTACCGGGGTAGGGAGACCCAGTACTTC

J: TRBJ2-7
V: TRBV28
size: -
D: -
CDR3: CASSSQGTGAGTVEQYF
DNA: TGTGCCAGCAGCTCCCAGGGTACTGGGGCGGGGACTGTCGAGCAGTACTTC

J: TRBJ2-3
V: TRBV15
size: few
D: -
CDR3: CATMDAAEYRYAYF
DNA: TGTGCCACCATGGACGCAGCGGAGTACAGATACGCGTATTTT

J: TRBJ1-5
V: TRBV12-3/TRBV12-4
size: -
D: -
CDR3: CASSLGRRPTGTRNQPQHF
DNA: TGTGCCAGCAGTCTAGGTCGCCGTCCAACAGGGACCCGGAATCAGCCCCAGCATTTT

J: TRBJ1-4
V: TRBV20-1
size: -
D: -
CDR3: CSASTLPTITGEKLFF
DNA: TGCAGTGCTAGCACCTTACCGACAATAACGGGCGAAAAACTGTTTTTT

J: TRBJ1-5
V: TRBV24-1
size: -
D: TRBD1
CDR3: CATSDSGQGGNQPQHF
DNA: TGTGCCACCAGTGATTCCGGACAGGGTGGGAATCAGCCCCAGCATTTT

J: TRBJ1-2
V: TRBV3-1
size: -
D: -
CDR3: CASSQDPRPYGYTF
DNA: TGTGCCAGCAGCCAAGACCCTCGGCCCTATGGCTACACCTTC

J: TRBJ1-5
V: TRBV27
size: -
D: -
CDR3: CASRPSGGGGNQPQHF
DNA: TGTGCCAGCAGGCCCTCGGGGGGCGGGGGCAATCAGCCCCAGCATTTT

J: TRBJ1-2
V: TRBV7-8
size: -
D: TRBD1
CDR3: CASSPTRTGPGYTF
DNA: TGTGCCAGCAGCCCGACTAGGACAGGGCCCGGCTACACCTTC

J: TRBJ1-4
V: TRBV6-6
size: few
D: -
CDR3: CASFAFNEKLFF
DNA: TGTGCCAGTTTTGCGTTTAATGAAAAACTGTTTTTT

J: TRBJ1-1
V: TRBV6-5
size: -
D: -
CDR3: CASSYSIEQTNTEAFF
DNA: TGTGCCAGCAGTTACTCGATTGAACAGACGAACACTGAAGCTTTCTTT

J: TRBJ2-1
V: TRBV24-1
size: -
D: -
CDR3: CATSDRDWGYNEQFF
DNA: TGTGCCACCTCAGACCGGGACTGGGGATACAATGAGCAGTTCTTC

J: TRBJ2-5
V: TRBV6-2/TRBV6-3
size: -
D: -
CDR3: CASSDLAETQYF
DNA: TGTGCCAGCAGTGACCTAGCTGAGACCCAGTACTTC

J: TRBJ2-5
V: TRBV5-1
size: once
D: -
CDR3: CASSPGSPVETQYF
DNA: TGCGCCAGCAGCCCTGGGTCCCCCGTAGAGACCCAGTACTTC

J: TRBJ1-2
V: TRBV10-3
size: -
D: TRBD1
CDR3: CAISDTGAGYTF
DNA: TGTGCCATCAGTGACACAGGGGCCGGCTACACCTTC

J: TRBJ2-5
V: TRBV18
size: -
D: -
CDR3: CASSPLGLARKETQYF
DNA: TGTGCCAGCTCACCGTTAGGGCTAGCGAGAAAAGAGACCCAGTACTTC

J: TRBJ1-1
V: TRBV6-6
size: -
D: -
CDR3: CASSRQVNTETFF
DNA: TGTGCCAGCAGTCGGCAGGTCAACACTGAAACTTTCTTT

J: TRBJ2-7
V: TRBV2
size: -
D: -
CDR3: CASSEAGYEQYF
DNA: TGTGCCAGCAGTGAGGCGGGCTACGAGCAGTACTTC

J: TRBJ2-7
V: TRBV7-6
size: -
D: TRBD2
CDR3: CASSSQSWTSGTYEQYF
DNA: TGTGCCAGCAGCTCTCAATCCTGGACTAGCGGGACCTACGAGCAGTACTTC

J: TRBJ2-7
V: TRBV5-6
size: -
D: -
CDR3: CASSLVAESYEQYF
DNA: TGTGCCAGCAGCTTGGTGGCGGAGTCCTACGAGCAGTACTTC

J: TRBJ2-5
V: TRBV6-5
size: few
D: -
CDR3: CASRSAAPETQYF
DNA: TGTGCCAGCAGGAGCGCCGCGCCAGAGACCCAGTACTTC

J: TRBJ2-1
V: TRBV7-3
size: -
D: TRBD2
CDR3: CASSGNPGTSYNEQFF
DNA: TGTGCCAGCAGCGGTAATCCAGGGACTAGCTACAATGAGCAGTTCTTC

J: TRBJ2-7
V: TRBV20-1
size: few
D: -
CDR3: CSARWEGSEQYF
DNA: TGCAGTGCTAGATGGGAAGGTAGCGAGCAGTACTTC

J: TRBJ2-5
V: TRBV24-1
size: few
D: TRBD1
CDR3: CATSDPDRVHETQYF
DNA: TGTGCCACCAGTGACCCGGACAGGGTTCACGAGACCCAGTACTTC

J: TRBJ2-7
V: TRBV4-1
size: -
D: -
CDR3: CASSQNRGTHSAPYEQYF
DNA: TGCGCCAGCAGCCAAAATAGGGGGACCCACTCGGCACCCTACGAGCAGTACTTC

J: TRBJ2-3
V: TRBV24-1
size: few
D: TRBD1
CDR3: CATSDRTGGYTDTQYF
DNA: TGTGCCACCAGTGACCGGACAGGGGGCTACACAGATACGCAGTATTTT

J: TRBJ1-1
V: TRBV29-1
size: few
D: -
CDR3: CSPLAITEAFF
DNA: TGCAGCCCCCTTGCGATCACTGAAGCTTTCTTT